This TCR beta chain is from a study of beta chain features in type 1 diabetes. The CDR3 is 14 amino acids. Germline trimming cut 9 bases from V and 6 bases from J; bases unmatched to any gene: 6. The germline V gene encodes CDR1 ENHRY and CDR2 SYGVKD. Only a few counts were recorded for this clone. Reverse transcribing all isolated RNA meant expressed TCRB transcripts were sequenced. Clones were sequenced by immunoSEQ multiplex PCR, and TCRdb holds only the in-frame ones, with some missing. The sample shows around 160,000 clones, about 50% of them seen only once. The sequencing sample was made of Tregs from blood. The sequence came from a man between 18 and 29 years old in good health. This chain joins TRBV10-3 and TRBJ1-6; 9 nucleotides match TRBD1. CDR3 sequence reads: CAIKGTGSNSPLHF. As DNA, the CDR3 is TGTGCCATAAAGGGGACAGGGTCTAATTCACCCCTCCACTTT.